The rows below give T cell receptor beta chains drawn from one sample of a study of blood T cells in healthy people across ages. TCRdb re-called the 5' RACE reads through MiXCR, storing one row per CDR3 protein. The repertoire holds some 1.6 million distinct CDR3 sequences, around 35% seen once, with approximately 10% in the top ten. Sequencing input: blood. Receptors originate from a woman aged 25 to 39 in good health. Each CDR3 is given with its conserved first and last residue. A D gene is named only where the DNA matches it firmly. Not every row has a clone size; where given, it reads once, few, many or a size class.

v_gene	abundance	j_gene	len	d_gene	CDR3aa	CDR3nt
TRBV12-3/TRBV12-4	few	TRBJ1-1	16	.	CASSRGAIMINTEAFF	TGTGCCAGCTCTCGGGGGGCTATCATGATTAACACTGAAGCTTTCTTT
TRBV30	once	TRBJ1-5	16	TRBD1	CAWSVDFGQGGQPQHF	TGTGCCTGGAGTGTAGATTTCGGACAGGGCGGTCAGCCCCAGCATTTT
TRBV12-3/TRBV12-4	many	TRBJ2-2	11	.	CASRITGELFF	TGTGCCAGCAGGATCACCGGGGAGCTGTTTTTT
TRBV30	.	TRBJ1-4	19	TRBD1	CAWNSGTGGINWANEKLFF	TGTGCCTGGAATTCCGGGACAGGGGGTATTAACTGGGCTAATGAAAAACTGTTTTTT
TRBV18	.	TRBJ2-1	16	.	CASSPRSTSSYNEQFF	TGTGCCAGCTCACCAAGGAGCACGAGCTCCTACAATGAGCAGTTCTTC
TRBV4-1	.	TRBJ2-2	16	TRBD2	CASSQVGTSGSGELFF	TGCGCCAGCAGCCAAGTGGGGACTAGCGGGAGTGGGGAGCTGTTTTTT
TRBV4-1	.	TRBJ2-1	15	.	CASSQAGVVHNEQFF	TGCGCCAGCAGCCAAGCAGGGGTCGTACACAATGAGCAGTTCTTC
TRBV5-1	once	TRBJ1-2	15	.	CASSLARGINYGHTF	TGCGCCAGCAGCTTGGCCCGAGGGATCAACTATGGCCACACCTTC
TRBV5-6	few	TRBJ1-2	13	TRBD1	CASSPGQAPGYTF	TGTGCCAGCAGCCCGGGACAGGCGCCTGGCTACACCTTC
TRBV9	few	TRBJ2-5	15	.	CASSPNGRDQETQYF	TGTGCCAGCAGCCCCAACGGTAGAGACCAAGAGACCCAGTACTTC
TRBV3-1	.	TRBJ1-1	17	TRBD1	CASSPIWGTGGSTEAFF	TGTGCCAGCAGCCCAATTTGGGGGACAGGGGGTAGTACTGAAGCTTTCTTT
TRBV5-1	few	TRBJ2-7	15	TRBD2	CASSLGGSGGYEQYF	TGCGCCAGCAGCTTGGGGGGGAGCGGGGGCTACGAGCAGTACTTC
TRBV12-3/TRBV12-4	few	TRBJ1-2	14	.	CASSLYRAHYGYTF	TGTGCCAGCAGTTTGTACAGGGCCCACTATGGCTACACCTTC
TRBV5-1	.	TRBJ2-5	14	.	CASSLKGEDETQYF	TGCGCCAGCAGCTTGAAGGGGGAGGACGAGACCCAGTACTTC
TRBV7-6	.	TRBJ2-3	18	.	CASSFQPLFGGSTDTQYF	TGTGCCAGCAGCTTTCAGCCCCTGTTCGGGGGAAGCACAGATACGCAGTATTTT
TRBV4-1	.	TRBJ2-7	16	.	CASSQTGTAREYEQYF	TGCGCCAGCAGCCAGACGGGGACTGCTCGGGAGTACGAGCAGTACTTC
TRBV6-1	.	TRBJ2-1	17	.	CASSENVKRGSYNEQFF	TGTGCCAGCAGTGAAAATGTGAAGAGAGGCTCCTACAATGAGCAGTTCTTC
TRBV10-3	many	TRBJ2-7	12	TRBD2	CATQDGGGEQYF	TGTGCCACCCAGGACGGCGGGGGCGAGCAGTACTTC
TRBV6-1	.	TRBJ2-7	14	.	CASTQRTAINEQYF	TGTGCCAGCACCCAAAGGACAGCTATTAACGAGCAGTACTTC
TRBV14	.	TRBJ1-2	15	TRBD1	CASSQELPGQGPITF	TGTGCCAGCAGCCAAGAGCTCCCGGGACAGGGCCCGATCACCTTC
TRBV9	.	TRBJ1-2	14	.	CASSPNREEGGYTF	TGTGCCAGCAGCCCGAACAGGGAGGAAGGGGGCTACACCTTC
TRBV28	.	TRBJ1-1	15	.	CASSYKWGIRTEAFF	TGTGCCAGCAGTTATAAGTGGGGGATACGGACTGAAGCTTTCTTT
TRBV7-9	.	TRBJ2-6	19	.	CASSLKWSNQGSGANVLTF	TGTGCCAGCAGCTTAAAATGGTCAAACCAAGGCTCTGGGGCCAACGTCCTGACTTTC
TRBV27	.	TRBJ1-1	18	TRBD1	CASSFYRDRGGMGTEAFF	TGTGCCAGCAGTTTTTACCGGGACAGGGGGGGCATGGGCACTGAAGCTTTCTTT
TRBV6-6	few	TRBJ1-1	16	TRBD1	CASIFSGQGAQTEAFF	TGTGCCAGCATTTTTTCCGGGCAGGGGGCGCAGACTGAAGCTTTCTTT
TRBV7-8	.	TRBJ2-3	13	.	CASSLAWADTQYF	TGTGCCAGCAGCTTAGCTTGGGCAGATACGCAGTATTTT
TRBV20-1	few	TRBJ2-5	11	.	CSAEDHPDQYF	TGCAGTGCTGAGGACCACCCCGACCAGTACTTC
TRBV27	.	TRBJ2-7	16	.	CASSLTPVAVTYEQYF	TGTGCCAGCAGTTTAACCCCGGTGGCGGTTACCTACGAGCAGTACTTC
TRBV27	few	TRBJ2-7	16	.	CASSSMAVLMRGEQYF	TGTGCCAGCAGTTCTATGGCCGTCCTGATGAGGGGAGAGCAGTACTTC
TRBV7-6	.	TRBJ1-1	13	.	CASSIGHNTEAFF	TGTGCCAGCAGCATTGGTCACAACACTGAAGCTTTCTTT